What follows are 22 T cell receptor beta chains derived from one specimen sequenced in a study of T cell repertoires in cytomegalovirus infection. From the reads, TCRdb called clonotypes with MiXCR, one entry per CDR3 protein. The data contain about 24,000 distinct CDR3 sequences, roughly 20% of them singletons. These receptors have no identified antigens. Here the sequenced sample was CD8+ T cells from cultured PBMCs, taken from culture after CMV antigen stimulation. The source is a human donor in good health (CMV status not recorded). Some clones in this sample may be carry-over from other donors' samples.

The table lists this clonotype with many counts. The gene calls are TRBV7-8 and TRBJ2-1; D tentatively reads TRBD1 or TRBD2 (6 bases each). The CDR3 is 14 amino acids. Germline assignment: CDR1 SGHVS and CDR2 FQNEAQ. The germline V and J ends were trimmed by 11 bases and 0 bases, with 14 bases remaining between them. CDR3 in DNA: TGTGCCCTCGGGCGGGACAACTCCTACAATGAGCAGTTCTTC. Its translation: CALGRDNSYNEQFF.

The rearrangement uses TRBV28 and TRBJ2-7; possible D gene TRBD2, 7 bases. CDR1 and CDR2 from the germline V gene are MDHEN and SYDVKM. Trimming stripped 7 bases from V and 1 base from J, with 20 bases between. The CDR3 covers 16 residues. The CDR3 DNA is TGTGCCAGCACCCTGCCAGGGGCTAGCGGTTCCTACGAGCAGTACTTC. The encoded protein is CASTLPGASGSYEQYF.

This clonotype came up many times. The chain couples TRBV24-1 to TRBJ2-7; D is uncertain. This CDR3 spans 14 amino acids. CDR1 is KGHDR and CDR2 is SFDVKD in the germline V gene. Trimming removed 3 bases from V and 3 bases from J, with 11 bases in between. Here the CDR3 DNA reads TGTGCCACCAGTGATGAAGAGGATGGCTACGAGCAGTACTTC. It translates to CATSDEEDGYEQYF.

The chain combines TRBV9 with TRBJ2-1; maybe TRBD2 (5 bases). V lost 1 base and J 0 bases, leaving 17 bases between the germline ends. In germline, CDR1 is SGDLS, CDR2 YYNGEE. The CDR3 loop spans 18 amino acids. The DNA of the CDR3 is TGTGCCAGCAGCGTACGCACGACTACCCCGAGCTCCTACAATGAGCAGTTCTTC. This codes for CASSVRTTTPSSYNEQFF.

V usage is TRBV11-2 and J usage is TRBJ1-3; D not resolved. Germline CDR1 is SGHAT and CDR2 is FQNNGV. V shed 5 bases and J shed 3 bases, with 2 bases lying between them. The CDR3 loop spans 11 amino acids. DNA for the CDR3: TGTGCCAGCAGCCGTGGAAACACCATATATTTT. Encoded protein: CASSRGNTIYF.

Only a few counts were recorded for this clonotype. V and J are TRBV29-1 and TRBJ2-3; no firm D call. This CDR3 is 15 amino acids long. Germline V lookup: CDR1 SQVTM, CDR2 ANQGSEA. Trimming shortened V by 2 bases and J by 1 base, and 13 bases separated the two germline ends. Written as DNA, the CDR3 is TGCAGCGTTGAAACGTCAGGCTGGGGCACAGATACGCAGTATTTT. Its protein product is CSVETSGWGTDTQYF.

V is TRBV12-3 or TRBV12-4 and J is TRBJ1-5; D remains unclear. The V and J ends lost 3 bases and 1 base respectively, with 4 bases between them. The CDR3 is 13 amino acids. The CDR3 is CASSLNSNQPQHF. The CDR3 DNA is TGTGCCAGCAGTTTGAACAGCAATCAGCCCCAGCATTTT.

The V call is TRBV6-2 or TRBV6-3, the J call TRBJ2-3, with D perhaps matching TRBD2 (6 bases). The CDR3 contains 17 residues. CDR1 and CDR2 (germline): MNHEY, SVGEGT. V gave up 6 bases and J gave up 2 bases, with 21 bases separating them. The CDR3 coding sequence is TGTGCCAGCAGCCAAAACCCGGGACTGGTCATCACAGATACGCAGTATTTT. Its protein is CASSQNPGLVITDTQYF.

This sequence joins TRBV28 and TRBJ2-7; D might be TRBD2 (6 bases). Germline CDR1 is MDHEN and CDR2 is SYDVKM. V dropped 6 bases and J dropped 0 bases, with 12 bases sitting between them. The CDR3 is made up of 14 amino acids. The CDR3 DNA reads TGTGCCAGCAGACCGACCGGGGGCTCCTACGAGCAGTACTTC. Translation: CASRPTGGSYEQYF. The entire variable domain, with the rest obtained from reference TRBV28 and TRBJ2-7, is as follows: DVKVTQSSRYLVKRTGEKVFLECVQDMDHENMFWYRQDPGLGLRLIYFSYDVKMKEKGDIPEGYSVSREKKERFSLILESASTNQTSMYLCASRPTGGSYEQYFGPGTRLTVT.

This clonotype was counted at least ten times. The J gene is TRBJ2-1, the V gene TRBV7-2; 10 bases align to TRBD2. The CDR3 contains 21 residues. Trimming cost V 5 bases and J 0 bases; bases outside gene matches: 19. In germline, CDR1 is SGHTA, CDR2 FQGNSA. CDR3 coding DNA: TGTGCCAGCAGCGGCAGGGGTGGTCGGACTAGCGGCCCCCACTCCTACAATGAGCAGTTCTTC. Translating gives CASSGRGGRTSGPHSYNEQFF. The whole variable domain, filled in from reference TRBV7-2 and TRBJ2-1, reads GAGVSQSPSNKVTEKGKDVELRCDPISGHTALYWYRQSLGQGLEFLIYFQGNSAPDKSGLPSDRFSAERTGGSVSTLTIQRTQQEDSAVYLCASSGRGGRTSGPHSYNEQFFGPGTRLTVL.

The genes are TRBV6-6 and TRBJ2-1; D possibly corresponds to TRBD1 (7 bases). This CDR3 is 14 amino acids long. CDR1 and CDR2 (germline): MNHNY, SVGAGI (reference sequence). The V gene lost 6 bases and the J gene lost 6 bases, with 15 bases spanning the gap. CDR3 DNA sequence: TGTGCCAGCAGGCGGGACAGTCCCTTCAATGAGCAGTTCTTC. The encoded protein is CASRRDSPFNEQFF.

The DNA for the CDR3 is TGTGCCAGCAGTCAAGGACTAGCCCAAGAGACCCAGTACTTC. Translation gives CASSQGLAQETQYF. The chain recombines TRBV12-3 or TRBV12-4 with TRBJ2-5; 8 nucleotides line up with TRBD2. With 5 bases clipped from V and 1 base from J, the junction kept 3 bases outside the gene matches. The CDR3 has 14 amino acids.

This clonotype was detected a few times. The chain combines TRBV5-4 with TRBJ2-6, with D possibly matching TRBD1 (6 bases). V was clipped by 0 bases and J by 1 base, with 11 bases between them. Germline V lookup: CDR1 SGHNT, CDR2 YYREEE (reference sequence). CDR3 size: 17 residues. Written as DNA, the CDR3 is TGTGCCAGCAGCTTGGGCGACGGGACATCTGGGGCCAACGTCCTGACTTTC. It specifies CASSLGDGTSGANVLTF.

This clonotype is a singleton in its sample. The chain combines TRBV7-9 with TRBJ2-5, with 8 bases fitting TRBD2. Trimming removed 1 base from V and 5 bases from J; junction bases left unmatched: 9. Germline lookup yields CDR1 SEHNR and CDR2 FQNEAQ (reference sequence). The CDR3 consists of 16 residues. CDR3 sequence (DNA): TGTGCCAGCAGCTTAGGGACTAGCCCCTCTCAGGAGACCCAGTACTTC. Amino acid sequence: CASSLGTSPSQETQYF.

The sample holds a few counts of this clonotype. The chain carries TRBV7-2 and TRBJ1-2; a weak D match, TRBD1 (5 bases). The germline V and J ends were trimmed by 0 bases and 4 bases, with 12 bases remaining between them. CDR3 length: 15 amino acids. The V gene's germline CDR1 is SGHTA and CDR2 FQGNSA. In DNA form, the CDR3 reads TGTGCCAGCAGCTTAGCGCCGACAGTTTCCTATGGCTACACCTTC. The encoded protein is CASSLAPTVSYGYTF.

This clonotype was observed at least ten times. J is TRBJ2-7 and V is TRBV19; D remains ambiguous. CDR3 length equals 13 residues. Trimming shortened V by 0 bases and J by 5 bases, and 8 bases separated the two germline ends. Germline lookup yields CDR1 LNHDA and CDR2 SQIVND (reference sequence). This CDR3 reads CASSIDNSDEQYF. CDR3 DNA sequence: TGTGCCAGTAGTATAGATAACAGCGACGAGCAGTACTTC.

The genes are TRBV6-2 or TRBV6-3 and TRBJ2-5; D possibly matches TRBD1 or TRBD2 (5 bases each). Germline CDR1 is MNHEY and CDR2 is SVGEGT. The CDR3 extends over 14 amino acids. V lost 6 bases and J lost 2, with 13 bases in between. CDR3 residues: CASRLGTAQETQYF. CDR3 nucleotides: TGTGCCAGCAGACTGGGGACGGCTCAAGAGACCCAGTACTTC.

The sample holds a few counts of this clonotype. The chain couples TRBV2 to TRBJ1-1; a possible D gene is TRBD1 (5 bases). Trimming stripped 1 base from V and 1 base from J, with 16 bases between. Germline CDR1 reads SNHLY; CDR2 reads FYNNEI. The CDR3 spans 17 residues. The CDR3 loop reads CASSEGTRRDPNTEAFF. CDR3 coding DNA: TGTGCCAGCAGTGAAGGAACGAGACGGGACCCGAACACTGAAGCTTTCTTT.

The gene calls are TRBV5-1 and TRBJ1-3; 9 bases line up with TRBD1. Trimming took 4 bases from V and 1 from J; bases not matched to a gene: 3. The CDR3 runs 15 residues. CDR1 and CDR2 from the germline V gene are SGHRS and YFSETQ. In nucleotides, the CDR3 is TGCGCCAGCAGCGGGACAGGGAGTTCTGGAAACACCATATATTTT. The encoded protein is CASSGTGSSGNTIYF.

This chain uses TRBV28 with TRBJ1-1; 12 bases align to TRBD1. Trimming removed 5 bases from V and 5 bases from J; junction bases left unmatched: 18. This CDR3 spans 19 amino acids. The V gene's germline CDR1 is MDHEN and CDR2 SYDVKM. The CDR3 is CASSPWIFWDRGLWTEAFF. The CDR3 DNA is TGTGCCAGCAGTCCTTGGATTTTCTGGGACAGGGGGCTTTGGACTGAAGCTTTCTTT.

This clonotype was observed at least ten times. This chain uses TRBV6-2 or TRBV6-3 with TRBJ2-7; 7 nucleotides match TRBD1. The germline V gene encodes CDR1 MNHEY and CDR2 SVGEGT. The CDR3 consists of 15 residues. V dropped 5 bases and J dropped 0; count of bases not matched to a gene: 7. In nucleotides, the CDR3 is TGTGCCAGCAGTCTACGGGGACAGAGCTCCTACGAGCAGTACTTC. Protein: CASSLRGQSSYEQYF.

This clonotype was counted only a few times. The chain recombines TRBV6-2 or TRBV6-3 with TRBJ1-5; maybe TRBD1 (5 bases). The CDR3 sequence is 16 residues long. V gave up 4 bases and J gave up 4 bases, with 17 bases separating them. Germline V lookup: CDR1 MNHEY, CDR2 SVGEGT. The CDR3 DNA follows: TGTGCCAGCAGTTCGCGAGGGGCAGTGGAAAATCAGCCCCAGCATTTT. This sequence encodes CASSSRGAVENQPQHF.